This T cell receptor (beta chain) was profiled in a study of blood T cell repertoires in COVID-19. The wider study: Both acute and convalescent COVID-19 samples were obtained from the United States, Italy and Spain. T cells, B-cell-depleted T cells, or PBMCs provided the cDNA or gDNA that served as material.

In the source study's methods: For nucleated cells, counts were estimated from reference gene primer amplification. Sequenced by immunoSEQ multiplex PCR; TCRdb stores in-frame clones only, minus some. V and J calls and clone size are as listed in that table; D and trimming were resolved from the DNA. The sample consists of over 100,000 clones, about 79% of them appearing once. The CDR3 contains 15 residues. Germline CDR1 and CDR2: SGHRS and YFSETQ. V was pared by 4 bases and J by 3 bases, with 3 bases of the junction left unmatched. This chain joins TRBV5-1 and TRBJ2-2; 10 positions match TRBD1. This clonotype was sampled from a woman in her sixties or seventies with acute or convalescent COVID-19. The sample consisted of peripheral blood. The CDR3 nucleotides are TGCGCCAGCAGCCCGGGGACAGGGGACACCGGGGAGCTGTTTTTT. Amino acids: CASSPGTGDTGELFF.